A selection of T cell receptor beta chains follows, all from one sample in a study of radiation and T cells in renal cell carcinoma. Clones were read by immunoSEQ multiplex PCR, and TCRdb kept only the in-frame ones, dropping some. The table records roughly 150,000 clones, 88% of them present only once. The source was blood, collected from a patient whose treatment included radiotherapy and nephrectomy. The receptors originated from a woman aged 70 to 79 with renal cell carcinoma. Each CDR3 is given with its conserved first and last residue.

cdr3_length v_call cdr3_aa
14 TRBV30 CAWDYRDRGYGYTF
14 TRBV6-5 CASNSKGPNQPQHF
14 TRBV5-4 CASSLATGLKTQYF
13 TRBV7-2 CASSLGGKYGYTF
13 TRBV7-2 CASSWGQIYGYTF
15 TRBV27 CASSYLAGGEETQYF
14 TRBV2 CASSVDSLQETQYF
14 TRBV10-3 CAISEAMMNTEAFF
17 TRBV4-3 CASSLTQGGALGNTIYF
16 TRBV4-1 CASSPSAGASTDTQYF
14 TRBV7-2 CASSQRAGWETQYF
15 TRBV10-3 CAISGAGGPEREQFF
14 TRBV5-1 CASSTGLRGDTQYF
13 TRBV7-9 CASSLSMNTEAFF
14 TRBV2 CASKAGAFLEKLFF
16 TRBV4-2 CASSQEGTGGFWGQFF
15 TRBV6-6 CASSYPTSSYNEQFF
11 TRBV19 CASSIYNEQFF
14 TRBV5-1 CASRRDSRYGTQYF
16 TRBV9 CASSPAGTANTGELFF
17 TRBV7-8 CASSRQTSGGAYNEQFF
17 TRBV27 CASSLPGQGAKRNTIYF
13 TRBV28 CASWDRGTYGYTF
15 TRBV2 CASFTGQGNTGELFF
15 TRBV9 CASSVVGIGTGELFF
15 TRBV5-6 CASSWGTGITGELFF
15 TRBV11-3 CASSRGTGGYYGYTF
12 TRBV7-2 CASSLTGGEQYF
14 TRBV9 CASSVESSGETQYF
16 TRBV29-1 CSVNYIGQGPNQPQHF
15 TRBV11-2 CASSRTSGGQETQYF
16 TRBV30 CAWGDETGGTNEKLFF
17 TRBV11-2 CASLRGVLSSYNSPLHF
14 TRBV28 CASRWGRANYGYTF
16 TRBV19 CASSISAPGGNTEAFF
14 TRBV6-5 CASSSALTGNTIYF
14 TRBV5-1 CASSLGTSNQPQHF
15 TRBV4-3 CASSRLAGGPNEQFF
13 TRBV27 CASSPLPEYEQFF
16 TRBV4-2 CASSQYERGGSYEQYF
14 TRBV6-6 CASSLGTGGTEAFF
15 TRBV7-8 CASRSTEVNTGELFF
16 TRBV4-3 CASSQETLSSGSEQFF
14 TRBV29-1 CSVATVGVNTEAFF
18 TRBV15 CATRNPGQGYYGNQPQHF
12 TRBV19 CASSMPGQPQHF
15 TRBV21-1 CASRVRFWVNSPLHF